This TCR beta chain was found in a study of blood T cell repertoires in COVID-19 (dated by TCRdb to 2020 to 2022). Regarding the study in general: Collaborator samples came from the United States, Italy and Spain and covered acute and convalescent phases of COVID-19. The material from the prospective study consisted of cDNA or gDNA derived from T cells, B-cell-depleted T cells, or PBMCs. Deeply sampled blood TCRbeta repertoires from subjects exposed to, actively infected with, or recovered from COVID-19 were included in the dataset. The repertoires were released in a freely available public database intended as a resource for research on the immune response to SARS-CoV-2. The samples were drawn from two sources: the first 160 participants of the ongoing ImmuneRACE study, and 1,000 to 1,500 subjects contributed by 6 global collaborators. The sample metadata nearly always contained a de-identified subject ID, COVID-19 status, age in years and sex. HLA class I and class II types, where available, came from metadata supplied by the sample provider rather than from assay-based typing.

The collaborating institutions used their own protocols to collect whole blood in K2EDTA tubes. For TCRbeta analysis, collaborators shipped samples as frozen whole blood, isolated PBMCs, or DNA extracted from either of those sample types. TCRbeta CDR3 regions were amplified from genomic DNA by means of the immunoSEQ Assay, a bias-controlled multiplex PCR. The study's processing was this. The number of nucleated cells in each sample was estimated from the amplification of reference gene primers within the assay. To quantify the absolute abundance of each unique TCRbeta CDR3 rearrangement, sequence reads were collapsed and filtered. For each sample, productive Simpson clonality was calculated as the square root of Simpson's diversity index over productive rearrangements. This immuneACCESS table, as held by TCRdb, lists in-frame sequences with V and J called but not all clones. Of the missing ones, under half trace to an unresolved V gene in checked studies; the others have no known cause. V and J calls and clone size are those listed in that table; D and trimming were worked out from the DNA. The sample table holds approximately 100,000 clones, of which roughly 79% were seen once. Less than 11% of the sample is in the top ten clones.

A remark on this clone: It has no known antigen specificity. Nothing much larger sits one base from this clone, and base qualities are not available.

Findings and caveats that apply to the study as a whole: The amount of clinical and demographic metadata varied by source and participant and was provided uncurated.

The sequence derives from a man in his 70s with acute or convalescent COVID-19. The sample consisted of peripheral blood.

The bases are TGTGCCAGCAGCCAAGGGGGGGTCGGCACCGGGGAGCTGTTTTTT. This encodes CASSQGGVGTGELFF. The chain couples TRBV3-1 (or the pseudogene TRBV3-2) to TRBJ2-2; a tentative D call is TRBD2 (6 bases match). A distance of 10 bases separates the germline ends of V and J, which lose 1 base and 4 bases respectively. Counted from cysteine to phenylalanine, this CDR3 has 15 amino acids. Only the CDR3 part of the read is kept: 45 bases, read in frame from the first base. The CDR1 and CDR2 encoded by the germline V gene (reference sequence) are LGHDT and YNNKEL.